These 28 T cell receptor beta chains came from one sample sequenced in a study of OX40 agonist ivuxolimab in advanced cancers. Repertoires were generated with immunoSEQ multiplex PCR, while TCRdb's copy carries only in-frame clones and drops some. In the table there are several thousand clones, 70% of which are singletons. The sequencing used CD4+ or CD8+ T cells sorted from blood, collected in a trial of the OX40 agonist ivuxolimab. The receptors stem from an adult with an advanced solid tumor such as melanoma, head and neck, liver or kidney cancer.

V gene TRBV6-1 combines with J gene TRBJ1-2; D perhaps matches TRBD1 (5 bases). Trimming stripped 6 bases from V and 0 bases from J, with 8 bases between. The CDR3 consists of 13 residues. Germline V CDR1 and CDR2: MNHNS, SASEGT. The DNA of the CDR3 is TGTGCCAGCAGGGACACCTCTAACTATGGCTACACCTTC. It encodes CASRDTSNYGYTF.

This clone was recorded a few times. V and J are TRBV7-9 and TRBJ2-7; D may be TRBD1 (6 bases). Germline values: CDR1 SEHNR, CDR2 FQNEAQ (reference sequence). Trimming took 1 base from V and 13 from J, leaving 20 bases between them. This CDR3 has 14 amino acids. CDR3 residues: CASSLDWSSRGAYF. DNA for the CDR3: TGTGCCAGCAGCTTAGATTGGTCGTCCAGGGGAGCCTACTTC.

This clone was seen a few times. This chain joins TRBV7-6 and TRBJ1-5; D is unclear. CDR1 and CDR2 (germline): SGHVS, FNYEAQ. The CDR3 contains 13 residues. V was pared by 1 base and J by 6 bases, with 7 bases between. In nucleotides, the CDR3 is TGTGCCAGCAGCTTAGTCGAGGGTCAGCCCCAGCATTTT. Translation: CASSLVEGQPQHF.

V and J are TRBV6-1 and TRBJ2-5; D remains ambiguous. The CDR3 spans 15 residues. V was cut by 8 bases and J by 0 bases, with 16 bases left in between. Looked up from germline, CDR1 is MNHNS and CDR2 is SASEGT. CDR3: CASQILPVYQETQYF. The CDR3 DNA is TGTGCCAGCCAAATCCTACCGGTGTACCAAGAGACCCAGTACTTC.

The chain combines TRBV7-6 with TRBJ2-1; 9 bases agree with TRBD2. J was trimmed by 8 bases and V by 1 base; bases with no gene match: 9. The CDR3 totals 16 residues. Looked up from germline, CDR1 is SGHVS and CDR2 is FNYEAQ. The CDR3: CASSLDYAGGPYEQFF. CDR3 coding DNA: TGTGCCAGCAGCTTAGATTATGCGGGAGGGCCGTATGAGCAGTTCTTC.

V is TRBV29-1 and J is TRBJ2-1; D ambiguous. Deletions cut 8 bases from V and 0 bases from J, with 14 bases between. Germline CDR1 is SQVTM and CDR2 is ANQGSEA. The length of the CDR3 is 14 residues. The CDR3 coding sequence is TGCAGCCACTTCTCAGCGCTCTCCTACAATGAGCAGTTCTTC. Encoded protein: CSHFSALSYNEQFF.

The V call is TRBV9, the J call TRBJ2-3; D is possibly TRBD1 (6 bases). The germline V and J ends were trimmed by 3 bases and 2 bases, with 16 bases remaining between them. CDR3 length: 16 residues. Germline values: CDR1 SGDLS, CDR2 YYNGEE. This CDR3 reads CASSGYEGTNTDTQYF. The CDR3 DNA sequence: TGTGCCAGCAGCGGTTACGAGGGGACAAACACAGATACGCAGTATTTT.

V gene TRBV9 combines with J gene TRBJ2-2, with D perhaps TRBD1 or TRBD2 (5 bases each). Looked up from germline, CDR1 is SGDLS and CDR2 is YYNGEE. This CDR3 contains 18 residues. V dropped 4 bases and J dropped 0 bases, with 19 bases sitting between them. The CDR3 sequence: CASSLNRDPKTNTGELFF. Written as DNA, the CDR3 is TGTGCCAGCAGCCTAAACCGGGACCCAAAAACGAACACCGGGGAGCTGTTTTTT.

The rearrangement links TRBV9 to TRBJ1-1, with D tentatively TRBD1 (5 bases). Trimming cost V 0 bases and J 1 base, with 10 bases left between them. This CDR3 spans 15 amino acids. Germline loops: CDR1 SGDLS, CDR2 YYNGEE. The CDR3 reads CASSVGWGGNTEAFF. CDR3 bases: TGTGCCAGCAGCGTAGGCTGGGGCGGGAACACTGAAGCTTTCTTT.

The chain is built from TRBV11-3 and TRBJ1-1; D unresolved. V lost 6 bases to trimming and J lost 4 bases, with 12 bases between them. The CDR3 consists of 13 residues. Per germline, CDR1 SGHNT and CDR2 YENEEA. The CDR3 spells CASSLYRGTEAFF. The CDR3 region has the DNA TGTGCCAGCAGTCTATACCGGGGCACTGAAGCTTTCTTT.

The V and J genes are TRBV4-1 and TRBJ2-1; 13 bases map to TRBD2. CDR1 is MGHRA, CDR2 YSYEKL, per germline. J lost 6 bases, V lost 0 bases, and 8 bases had no gene match. This CDR3 region has 18 residues. CDR3 sequence: CASSQDRWGTSGINEQFF. The CDR3 region has the DNA TGCGCCAGCAGCCAAGATCGGTGGGGGACTAGCGGGATCAATGAGCAGTTCTTC.

The V gene is TRBV9, the J gene TRBJ2-1; D tentatively fits TRBD1 or TRBD2 (5 bases each). The CDR3 spans 14 residues. V lost 3 bases, J lost 9 bases, and 16 bases lay in between. The germline CDR1 and CDR2 sequences are SGDLS and YYNGEE. The CDR3 loop is CASSGGPTGAEQFF. In DNA form, the CDR3 reads TGTGCCAGCAGCGGGGGACCAACGGGCGCTGAGCAGTTCTTC.

V gene TRBV15 combines with J gene TRBJ1-4; possibly TRBD1 for D (5 bases). Germline loops: CDR1 LNHNV, CDR2 YYDKDF (reference sequence). The CDR3 contains 15 residues. Trimming removed 3 bases at V and 7 bases at J, with 15 bases between. As DNA, the CDR3 is TGTGCCACCAGCAGTGTGGTGGGGCGACTTGAAAAACTGTTTTTT. This encodes CATSSVVGRLEKLFF.

The chain joins TRBV27 to TRBJ2-1; unclear D gene. Germline CDR1 reads MNHEY; CDR2 reads SMNVEV (reference sequence). The CDR3 length is 15 residues. The germline V and J ends were trimmed by 2 bases and 7 bases, with 15 bases remaining between them. For the CDR3, the DNA is TGTGCCAGCAGTTTACTCCCGAGGCAACAGAATGAGCAGTTCTTC. Translation: CASSLLPRQQNEQFF.

In its sample, this clone ranks as medium-sized (0.01 to 0.1%). The gene calls are TRBV19 and TRBJ2-1; D is uncertain. The germline V gene has CDR1 LNHDA and CDR2 SQIVND (reference sequence). This CDR3 spans 15 amino acids. Trimming took 2 bases from V and 3 from J, leaving 11 bases between them. In nucleotides, the CDR3 is TGTGCCAGTAGTATACCATCGGCTCACTACAATGAGCAGTTCTTC. Amino acids: CASSIPSAHYNEQFF.

In its sample, this clone was seen once. The chain is built from TRBV28 and TRBJ1-2; 7 bases map to TRBD1. V trimming: 8 bases; J trimming: 4 bases; junction bases outside the gene matches: 7. The CDR3 covers 13 residues. Per the germline V gene, CDR1 is MDHEN and CDR2 is SYDVKM. This CDR3 reads CASVETGSYGYTF. In DNA, the CDR3 is TGTGCCAGCGTGGAGACAGGGAGCTATGGCTACACCTTC.

J is TRBJ1-2 and V is TRBV29-1; no firm D call. There are 14 residues in the CDR3. CDR1 and CDR2 from the germline V gene are SQVTM and ANQGSEA. V lost 3 bases to trimming and J lost 3 bases, with 14 bases between them. The CDR3 loop reads CSVDLTGMDYGYTF. CDR3 DNA sequence: TGCAGCGTTGACTTGACGGGTATGGACTATGGCTACACCTTC.

This chain uses TRBV10-2 with TRBJ2-4; 7 bases line up with TRBD2. Germline lookup yields CDR1 WSHSY and CDR2 SAAADI. With 8 bases clipped from V and 0 bases from J, the junction kept 13 bases outside the gene matches. CDR3 size: 17 residues. Written as DNA, the CDR3 is TGCGCCAGCTCCGGACTAGTCGCGGGAGCAGCCAAAAACATTCAGTACTTC. It encodes CASSGLVAGAAKNIQYF.

This sequence joins TRBV7-9 and TRBJ1-1; 8 bases are shared with TRBD1. This CDR3 comprises 16 residues. Germline V gene sequence: CDR1 SEHNR, CDR2 FQNEAQ (reference sequence). Unmatched junction bases numbered 11, after V lost 5 bases and J lost 3 bases. CDR3 amino acids: CASSGSGGRRYTEAFF. The DNA of the CDR3 is TGTGCCAGCAGCGGATCAGGGGGCAGGCGGTACACTGAAGCTTTCTTT.

The chain uses TRBV21-1 and TRBJ2-3; the D segment call TRBD1 is taken from the table without a DNA check. TRBV21-1 constitutes a pseudogene. The CDR3 sequence is 13 residues long. The CDR3 DNA reads as TGTGCCAGCAGTTGGCAGGGCACAGATACGCAGTATTTT. Its protein is CASSWQGTDTQYF.

There are a few counts of this clone. This chain joins TRBV27 and TRBJ2-1; 14 positions match TRBD2. After removal of 5 bases from V and 5 bases from J, the junction contained 5 bases not matched to a gene. Germline V gene lookup returns CDR1 MNHEY and CDR2 SMNVEV (reference sequence). This CDR3 region has 16 residues. The CDR3 coding sequence is TGTGCCAGCAGTCAAGGGACTAGCGGGGGCCACAATGAGCAGTTCTTC. It encodes CASSQGTSGGHNEQFF.

Relative to its sample, this clone is medium-sized. V gene TRBV6-5 combines with J gene TRBJ2-7; TRBD2 agrees at 9 bases. J was trimmed by 2 bases and V by 0 bases; bases with no gene match: 2. Germline assignment: CDR1 MNHEY and CDR2 SVGAGI. The CDR3 is 15 residues long. CDR3 region: CASSYSAGGTYEQYF. The DNA for the CDR3 is TGTGCCAGCAGTTACTCAGCGGGGGGCACCTACGAGCAGTACTTC.

The count of this clone is one. The rearrangement links TRBV27 to TRBJ2-7; weak D call: TRBD2 (7 bases). The CDR3 has 14 residues. Per the germline V gene, CDR1 is MNHEY and CDR2 is SMNVEV (reference sequence). Trimming shortened V by 2 bases and J by 2 bases, and 10 bases separated the two germline ends. CDR3 region: CASSLQGTTYEQYF. DNA of the CDR3: TGTGCCAGCAGTTTACAGGGGACTACCTACGAGCAGTACTTC.

This chain links TRBV19 with TRBJ1-1; tentative D call: TRBD1 (5 bases). The CDR3 has 13 amino acids. Germline lookup yields CDR1 LNHDA and CDR2 SQIVND (reference sequence). Trimming shortened V by 8 bases and J by 1 base, and 11 bases separated the two germline ends. The CDR3 loop reads CASWWGGNTEAFF. The CDR3 nucleotides read TGTGCCAGTTGGTGGGGGGGGAACACTGAAGCTTTCTTT.

There are a few counts of this clone. The chain combines TRBV5-5 with TRBJ1-2, with TRBD1 matching over 9 bases. The CDR3 contains 15 residues. Germline assignment: CDR1 SGHKS and CDR2 YYEKEE (reference sequence). The ends lost 0 bases at V and 2 bases at J; junction bases unmatched: 2. DNA of the CDR3: TGTGCCAGCAGCTTGGAAGGACAGGGGAACTATGGCTACACCTTC. Encoded protein: CASSLEGQGNYGYTF.

This chain uses TRBV5-4 with TRBJ1-1, with a possible D match to TRBD1 (6 bases). CDR1 SGHNT and CDR2 YYREEE come from the germline V gene (reference sequence). V was shortened by 3 bases and J by 6 bases, with 15 bases between the two germline ends. This CDR3 is built from 14 residues. The CDR3 reads CASSSRGKGAEAFF. CDR3 nucleotides: TGTGCCAGCAGCTCAAGAGGCAAGGGGGCTGAAGCTTTCTTT.

DNA for the CDR3: TGTGCCAGCACACCTTCGACTAGCCGATACACAGATACGCAGTATTTT. Its translation is CASTPSTSRYTDTQYF. V is TRBV28 and J is TRBJ2-3, with 7 bases that match TRBD2. V lost 7 bases, J lost 2 bases, and 12 bases stayed unmatched. This CDR3 region has 16 residues. CDR1 is MDHEN and CDR2 is SYDVKM in the germline V gene.

The chain recombines TRBV30 with TRBJ2-7; maybe TRBD2 (6 bases). Germline values: CDR1 GTSNPN, CDR2 SVGIG (reference sequence). V gave up 0 bases and J gave up 0 bases, with 12 bases separating them. CDR3 size: 15 residues. The CDR3 region is CAWSVIGGSSYEQYF. The CDR3 DNA sequence: TGTGCCTGGAGTGTAATTGGAGGGAGCTCCTACGAGCAGTACTTC.